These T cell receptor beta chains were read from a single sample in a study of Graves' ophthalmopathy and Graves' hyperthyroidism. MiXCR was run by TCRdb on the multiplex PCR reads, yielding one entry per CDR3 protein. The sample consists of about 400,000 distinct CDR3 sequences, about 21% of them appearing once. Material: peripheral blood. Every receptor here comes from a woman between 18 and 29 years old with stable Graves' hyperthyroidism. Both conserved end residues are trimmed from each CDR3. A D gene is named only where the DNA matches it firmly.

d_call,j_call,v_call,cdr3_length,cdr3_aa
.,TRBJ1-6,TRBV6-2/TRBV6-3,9,ASSTNSPLH
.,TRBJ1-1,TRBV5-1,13,ASSLVTGLNTEAF
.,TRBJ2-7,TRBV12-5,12,ASGLAARAYEQY
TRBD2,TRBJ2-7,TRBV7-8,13,ASSANRLADYEQY
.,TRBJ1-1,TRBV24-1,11,ATSDPKGTEAF
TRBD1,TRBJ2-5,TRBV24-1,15,ATSDPGTGGWQETQY
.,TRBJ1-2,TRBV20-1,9,SAMVDYGYT
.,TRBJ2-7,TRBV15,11,ATSRGPSYEQY
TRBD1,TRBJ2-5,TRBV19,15,ASSGTGGAGGKGTQY
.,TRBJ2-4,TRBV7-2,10,ASSLLENIQY
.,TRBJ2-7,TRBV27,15,ASSLGGGTRRTYEQY
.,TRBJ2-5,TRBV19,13,ASSRSTNYQETQY
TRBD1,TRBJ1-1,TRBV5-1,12,ASSSGQGGAEAF
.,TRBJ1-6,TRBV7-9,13,ASSLAGQYDSPLH
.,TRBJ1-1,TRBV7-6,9,ASSLGREAF
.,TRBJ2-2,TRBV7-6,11,ASSLGYTGELF
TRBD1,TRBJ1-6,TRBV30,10,ACGTGESPLH
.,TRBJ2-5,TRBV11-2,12,ASSLARLVETQY
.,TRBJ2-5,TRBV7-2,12,ASSQNTGPETQY
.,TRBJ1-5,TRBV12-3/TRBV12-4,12,ASSSAGGIRPQH
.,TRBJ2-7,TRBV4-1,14,ASSQRPGLDSDEQY
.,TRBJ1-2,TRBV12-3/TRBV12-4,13,ASSDSVGREDGYT
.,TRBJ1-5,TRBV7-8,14,ASSLTPTKGNQPQH
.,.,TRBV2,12,ASKGKISSYEQY
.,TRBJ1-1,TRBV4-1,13,ASSQDSGHQLEAF
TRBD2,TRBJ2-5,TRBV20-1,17,GAEVGLTSGSLGQETQY
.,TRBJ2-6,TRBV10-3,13,AISESSTGANVLT
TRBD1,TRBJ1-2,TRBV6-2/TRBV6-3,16,ASSYTRDRGLPTYGYT
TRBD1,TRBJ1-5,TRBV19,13,ASSIADRGNQPQH
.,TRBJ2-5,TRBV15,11,ATSRDYIEAQY
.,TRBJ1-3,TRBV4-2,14,ASSQEASLSGNTIY
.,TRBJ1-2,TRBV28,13,ASSFFGGQLYGYT
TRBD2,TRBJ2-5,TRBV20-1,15,SARGMTMTSGPQTQY
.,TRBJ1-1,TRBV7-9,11,ASSPQVGREAF
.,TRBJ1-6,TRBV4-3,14,ASSRTQGFYNSPLH
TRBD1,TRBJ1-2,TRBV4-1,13,ASSRGTGNNYGYT
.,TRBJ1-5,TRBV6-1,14,ASSSGGRDTNQPQH
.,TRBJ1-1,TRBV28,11,ASSLGSFTEAF
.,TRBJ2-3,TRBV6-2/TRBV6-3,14,ASSYRGAASTDTQY
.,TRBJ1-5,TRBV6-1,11,ASTIGSVQPQH
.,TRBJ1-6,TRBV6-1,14,ASSELGLIGTSPLH
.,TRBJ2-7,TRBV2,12,ASSGRTEMYEQY
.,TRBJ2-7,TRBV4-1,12,ASSQDQQGYEQY
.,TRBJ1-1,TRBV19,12,ASRYGRGRTEAF
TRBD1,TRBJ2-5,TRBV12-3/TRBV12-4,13,ASSLTGGEGETQY